Below are 28 T cell receptor beta chains sequenced from a single sample in a study of shared clonotypes between healthy human individuals. Assay used: immunoSEQ multiplex PCR; TCRdb lists only in-frame clones, some missing. The sample records fewer than 2.5 million clones, approximately 94% being singletons. Material for sequencing was naive CD4+ T cells from PBMCs. The subset is: CD45RA+ positively selected. The receptors shown here come from a man aged 18 to 30 in good health. Some clones in this sample may be carry-over from other donors' samples.

Concerning this clone: An end of the junction differs from the germline gene, which may be a read error. CDR3 protein: CASRGGASTDTHYF. CDR3 DNA sequence: TGTGCCAGCCGCGGGGGTGCTAGCACAGATACGCATTATTTT. The V call is TRBV6-1, the J call TRBJ2-3; TRBD2 agrees at 7 bases. The CDR3 contains 14 residues. The germline gives CDR1 MNHNS, CDR2 SASEGT.

The chain carries TRBV6-5 and TRBJ2-3; D is uncertain. Germline V gene data show CDR1 as MNHEY and CDR2 as SVGAGI. The CDR3 consists of 13 residues. Trimming took 6 bases from V and 1 from J, leaving 8 bases between them. The CDR3 DNA reads as TGTGCCAGCAGCATGGACGGCACAGATACGCAGTATTTT. Protein sequence: CASSMDGTDTQYF.

About this clone itself: A much larger clone lies a single base off, so this may be a read error. The chain recombines TRBV6-5 with TRBJ2-4, with a weak D call TRBD1 (6 bases). This CDR3 spans 11 amino acids. The germline CDR1 and CDR2 sequences are MNHEY and SVGAGI. Trimming left V 7 bases short and J 6 bases short, with 7 bases between. DNA for the CDR3: TGTGCCAGCATCAGGGGAAACATTCAGTACTTC. Translated: CASIRGNIQYF.

V usage is TRBV11-2 and J usage is TRBJ2-2; D not resolved. Trimming removed 7 bases from V and 7 bases from J, with 19 bases in between. Germline CDR1 is SGHAT and CDR2 is FQNNGV. The CDR3 sequence is 15 residues long. DNA of the CDR3: TGTGCCAGCACCCCGTCGATCGGGTCGGGCGGGGAGCTGTTTTTT. It yields the protein CASTPSIGSGGELFF.

The chain carries TRBV9 and TRBJ1-2; D is unclear. The CDR3 contains 14 residues. The germline CDR1 and CDR2 sequences are SGDLS and YYNGEE. With 4 bases removed from V and 0 bases from J, the gap between germline ends came to 10 bases. The CDR3 sequence: CASSSHTSNYGYTF. The DNA of the CDR3 is TGTGCCAGCAGCTCCCACACCTCTAACTATGGCTACACCTTC.

This sequence joins TRBV2 and TRBJ2-7; TRBD1 or TRBD2 may be the D gene (5 bases each). The germline gives CDR1 SNHLY, CDR2 FYNNEI. CDR3 length equals 15 residues. V was shortened by 2 bases and J by 5 bases, with 16 bases between the two germline ends. CDR3 nucleotides: TGTGCCAGCAGTGAAATGAGGCAGGGACCCCACGAGCAGTACTTC. Translation: CASSEMRQGPHEQYF.

This clone has a single count. The CDR3 sequence: CASSLTSGNTDTQYF. The CDR3 DNA sequence: TGTGCCAGCAGCCTGACTAGCGGAAACACAGATACGCAGTATTTT. This rearrangement joins TRBV4-2 to TRBJ2-3, with TRBD2 matching over 9 bases. Looked up from germline, CDR1 is LGHNA and CDR2 is YNFKEQ. With 4 bases clipped from V and 2 bases from J, the junction kept 4 bases outside the gene matches. The CDR3 has 15 residues.

The rearrangement links TRBV5-1 to TRBJ2-1; possible D gene TRBD1, 5 bases. V was shortened by 4 bases and J by 5 bases, with 19 bases between the two germline ends. Germline V gene lookup returns CDR1 SGHRS and CDR2 YFSETQ. CDR3 size: 16 residues. DNA for the CDR3: TGCGCCAGCAGCACAGGACGGACACTCCTGAACAATGAGCAGTTCTTC. It translates to CASSTGRTLLNNEQFF. Drawing the rest from reference TRBV5-1 and TRBJ2-1, the complete variable domain is KAGVTQTPRYLIKTRGQQVTLSCSPISGHRSVSWYQQTPGQGLQFLFEYFSETQRNKGNFPGRFSGRQFSNSRSEMNVSTLELGDSALYLCASSTGRTLLNNEQFFGPGTRLTVL.

The chain links TRBV7-6 to TRBJ2-4, with D hard to call. Trimming took off 7 bases at V and 0 bases at J, with 13 bases between the two ends. The V gene's germline CDR1 is SGHVS and CDR2 FNYEAQ. The CDR3 is made up of 15 amino acids. CDR3 sequence reads: CASKKGPLAKNIQYF. CDR3 DNA: TGTGCCAGCAAAAAGGGTCCCCTAGCCAAAAACATTCAGTACTTC.

This clone was seen once. The chain joins TRBV27 to TRBJ1-4, with unresolved D. V was clipped by 5 bases and J by 6 bases, with 13 bases between them. Germline assignment: CDR1 MNHEY and CDR2 SMNVEV (reference sequence). The CDR3 runs to 14 residues. CDR3 region: CASSKDGRDEKLFF. In DNA, the CDR3 is TGTGCCAGCAGTAAGGACGGGAGGGATGAAAAACTGTTTTTT.

The chain links TRBV14 to TRBJ2-1; 11 bases map to TRBD2. The junction had 12 bases not matched to a gene; V was cut back by 3 bases and J by 8 bases. This CDR3 is 17 amino acids long. Germline V lookup: CDR1 SGHDN, CDR2 FVKESK. The CDR3 region is CASSQDYSGRAHHEQFF. The CDR3 DNA follows: TGTGCCAGCAGCCAGGATTATAGCGGGAGGGCCCATCATGAGCAGTTCTTC.

The gene calls are TRBV27 and TRBJ1-1; 7 bases agree with TRBD1. V lost 6 bases to trimming and J lost 5 bases; unmatched junction nucleotides: 9. CDR1 and CDR2 (germline): MNHEY, SMNVEV (reference sequence). The CDR3 spans 14 residues. In DNA, the CDR3 is TGTGCCAGCAGACGAACAGGGGAACAAACTGAAGCTTTCTTT. It is translated as CASRRTGEQTEAFF.

This rearrangement joins TRBV27 to TRBJ1-3; D remains ambiguous. V was cut by 6 bases and J by 0 bases, with 12 bases left in between. Germline CDR1 is MNHEY and CDR2 is SMNVEV (reference sequence). The CDR3 is made up of 15 amino acids. CDR3 protein: CASRLLRFSGNTIYF. As DNA, the CDR3 is TGTGCCAGCAGGTTACTGCGGTTCTCTGGAAACACCATATATTTT.

This clone was seen once. This chain uses TRBV4-1 with TRBJ1-5; 9 bases are shared with TRBD1. Trimming took 5 bases from V and 4 from J; bases not matched to a gene: 21. CDR1 is MGHRA, CDR2 YSYEKL, per germline. The CDR3 loop spans 20 amino acids. The CDR3: CASSGSSRTGGFTRNQPQHF. CDR3 bases: TGCGCCAGCAGCGGCAGCAGTCGAACAGGGGGCTTCACCCGAAATCAGCCCCAGCATTTT.

About this clone itself: The junction departs from the called germline gene at one end, perhaps through a read error. J is TRBJ2-7 and V is TRBV7-2; D uncertain. CDR1 and CDR2 (germline): SGHTA, FQGNSA. The CDR3 contains 11 residues. The CDR3 protein is CASSSDLATVF. As DNA, the CDR3 is TGTGCCAGCAGCTCGGACCTCGCAACTGTCTTC.

The genes are TRBV6-4 and TRBJ2-1, with 9 nucleotides matching TRBD2. The V and J ends lost 9 bases and 14 bases, in that order; junction bases with no gene match: 5. Per germline, CDR1 MRHNA and CDR2 SNTAGT. The CDR3 loop spans 10 amino acids. The CDR3 sequence: CARTSGWEFF. The CDR3 DNA is TGTGCCAGGACTAGCGGATGGGAGTTCTTC.

The chain has TRBV5-1 and TRBJ2-7, with D hard to call. Trimming pared 7 bases from V and 6 bases from J, leaving 20 bases between. There are 14 residues in the CDR3. CDR1 is SGHRS and CDR2 is YFSETQ in the germline V gene. CDR3 loop: CASALTPQRSEQYF. The CDR3 nucleotides are TGCGCCAGCGCTCTAACCCCCCAGCGAAGCGAGCAGTACTTC.

The V gene is TRBV7-2, the J gene TRBJ2-5; maybe TRBD1 (7 bases). The V gene lost 5 bases and the J gene lost 5 bases, with 18 bases spanning the gap. The CDR3 length is 15 residues. Germline CDR1 reads SGHTA; CDR2 reads FQGNSA. CDR3 nucleotide sequence: TGTGCCAGCAGCCGGAGGGCAGGGGGACGGGAGACCCAGTACTTC. Its translation: CASSRRAGGRETQYF.

This clone came up once. This chain links TRBV4-1 with TRBJ2-7; TRBD2 matches 8 bases. V gave up 4 bases and J gave up 3 bases; unmatched junction bases: 8. CDR3 length equals 15 residues. Germline V gene sequence: CDR1 MGHRA, CDR2 YSYEKL. CDR3 protein: CASSRPGLELYEQYF. The CDR3 coding sequence is TGCGCCAGCAGCCGCCCGGGACTAGAACTCTACGAGCAGTACTTC.

V and J are TRBV9 and TRBJ2-5, with D hard to call. Deletions cut 4 bases from V and 0 bases from J, with 4 bases between. Germline V gene lookup returns CDR1 SGDLS and CDR2 YYNGEE. The CDR3 is 12 residues long. CDR3 sequence: CASSQNQETQYF. In DNA form, the CDR3 reads TGTGCCAGCAGCCAAAACCAAGAGACCCAGTACTTC.

To note about this clone: This sample also contains other DNA sequences that code for the same CDR3. This chain connects TRBV2 to TRBJ2-5, with a weak D call TRBD2 (6 bases). Trimming removed 1 base at V and 5 bases at J, with 8 bases between. From germline, CDR1 is SNHLY and CDR2 FYNNEI. The CDR3 has 13 amino acids. The CDR3 sequence: CASSEGAGETQYF. In nucleotides, the CDR3 is TGTGCCAGCAGTGAAGGGGCGGGGGAGACCCAGTACTTC.

The rearrangement joins TRBV27 to TRBJ2-5; D not resolved. V was trimmed by 6 bases and J by 0 bases, leaving 5 bases between them. Per the germline V gene, CDR1 is MNHEY and CDR2 is SMNVEV (reference sequence). The CDR3 has 12 residues. The CDR3 here is CASRGYQETQYF. CDR3 coding DNA: TGTGCCAGCAGAGGGTACCAAGAGACCCAGTACTTC.

The rearrangement links TRBV7-2 to TRBJ2-1; 14 bases agree with TRBD2. CDR1 and CDR2 (germline): SGHTA, FQGNSA. The CDR3 runs 16 residues. The trim removed 4 bases at V and 6 bases at J, leaving 5 bases unmatched. DNA of the CDR3: TGTGCCAGCAGCTCTCCGGGACTAGCGGGAGTCAATGAGCAGTTCTTC. Translated, it gives CASSSPGLAGVNEQFF. The whole variable domain, filled in from reference TRBV7-2 and TRBJ2-1, reads GAGVSQSPSNKVTEKGKDVELRCDPISGHTALYWYRQSLGQGLEFLIYFQGNSAPDKSGLPSDRFSAERTGGSVSTLTIQRTQQEDSAVYLCASSSPGLAGVNEQFFGPGTRLTVL.

Remarks on this clone: At the DNA level, this CDR3 is encoded by other sequences in the same sample as well. V gene TRBV9 combines with J gene TRBJ2-1; D possibly matches TRBD1 or TRBD2 (5 bases each). The V gene's germline CDR1 is SGDLS and CDR2 YYNGEE. This CDR3 has 15 residues. The V end was cut by 1 base, the J end by 0 bases, with 8 bases between. The CDR3 loop reads CASSVSGGSYNEQFF. The CDR3, as DNA: TGTGCCAGCAGCGTAAGTGGGGGCTCCTACAATGAGCAGTTCTTC.

This chain uses TRBV7-3 with TRBJ2-1; 8 bases map to TRBD1. J lost 9 bases, V lost 3 bases, and 10 bases had no gene match. CDR1 is SGHTA and CDR2 is FQGTGA in the germline V gene. The CDR3 spans 15 residues. Here the CDR3 reads CASSLQSAGTGEQFF. The CDR3 bases are TGTGCCAGCAGCTTGCAGTCGGCCGGGACAGGTGAGCAGTTCTTC.

This sequence joins TRBV4-1 and TRBJ2-7; 7 bases align to TRBD2. V trimming: 3 bases; J trimming: 0 bases; junction bases outside the gene matches: 5. Germline V gene sequence: CDR1 MGHRA, CDR2 YSYEKL. CDR3 length: 15 amino acids. CDR3: CASSHLAVSSYEQYF. The CDR3 bases are TGCGCCAGCAGCCACCTAGCGGTTAGCTCCTACGAGCAGTACTTC.

V is TRBV29-1 and J is TRBJ1-1, with D unclear. The germline gives CDR1 SQVTM, CDR2 ANQGSEA. The CDR3 sequence is 13 residues long. V was cut by 1 base and J by 10 bases, with 16 bases left in between. CDR3 region: CSVEARAARSAFF. The DNA for the CDR3 is TGCAGCGTTGAAGCGAGAGCCGCCAGGTCAGCTTTCTTT.

This clone was picked up one time. This chain joins TRBV30 and TRBJ1-3; D is uncertain. The CDR3 covers 15 residues. Germline values: CDR1 GTSNPN, CDR2 SVGIG (reference sequence). V dropped 2 bases and J dropped 0 bases, with 11 bases sitting between them. The CDR3 DNA sequence: TGTGCCTGGAGTCCAATGACGGCCTCTGGAAACACCATATATTTT. Its protein product is CAWSPMTASGNTIYF.